This note documents a single TCR beta chain sequence. In this sample, this clone turned up many times. Its antigen has not been determined. Qualities for individual bases were not recorded, and no much larger clone is one base off. The sample is drawn from a study of blood T cell repertoires in COVID-19 (dated by TCRdb to the early 2020s). Study-wide context: Collaborator samples came from the United States, Italy and Spain and covered acute and convalescent phases of COVID-19. A de-identified subject ID, COVID-19 status, age in years and sex were almost always included in the sample metadata. The material from the prospective study consisted of cDNA or gDNA derived from T cells, B-cell-depleted T cells, or PBMCs. The repertoires were released in a freely available public database meant as a resource for research on the immune response to SARS-CoV-2. The dataset comprised deeply sampled blood TCRbeta repertoires from subjects exposed to, actively infected with, or recovered from COVID-19. Where HLA class I and class II types were available, the types were taken from metadata supplied by the sample provider, not from assay-based typing. The samples were drawn from two sources: the first 160 participants of the ongoing ImmuneRACE study, and 1,254 subjects contributed by 6 global collaborators.

Collaborating institutions collected whole blood in K2EDTA tubes following their own protocols. For TCRbeta analysis, collaborators shipped samples in one of three forms: frozen whole blood, isolated PBMCs, or DNA extracted from either of those sample types. Summary of the overall study and its limitations: The amount of clinical and demographic metadata varied by source and participant and was provided uncurated.

The immunoSEQ Assay, a bias-controlled multiplex PCR, was used to amplify TCRbeta CDR3 regions from genomic DNA. Regarding the original processing steps: The number of nucleated cells in each sample was estimated by amplification of reference gene primers within the assay. To quantify the absolute abundance of each unique TCRbeta CDR3 rearrangement, sequence reads were collapsed and filtered. For each sample, productive Simpson clonality was calculated as the square root of Simpson's diversity index across productive rearrangements. TCRdb stores this immuneACCESS table with in-frame sequences only. Part of the clones is absent; in the studies checked, under half of the shortfall reflects unresolved V genes, and no reason is known for the rest. That table supplies the V and J calls and clone size; D and trimming were determined from the DNA. This sample lists approximately 180,000 clones; 82% were detected once. Of the sample, 8.4% falls within the top ten clones.

This TCR was sampled from a woman in her 70s with acute or convalescent COVID-19. Sequencing input: peripheral blood.

The sequenced DNA: TGTGCCACCCGGGTTGGGCGACAGTTGGGATCTGGAAACACCATATATTTT. This yields the protein CATRVGRQLGSGNTIYF. Rearrangement joined TRBV15 to TRBJ1-3; tentative D gene TRBD1, with 5 bases matching. Per the germline V gene (reference sequence), LNHNV is the CDR1 and YYDKDF is the CDR2. V loses 8 bases, J loses 1 base, and the germline ends lie 21 bases apart. From the cysteine up to the phenylalanine, the CDR3 has a length of 17 residues. The sequence is cut down to CDR3 DNA, 51 bases in frame from base 1.